This is a list of T cell receptor beta chains from one sample in a study of CD8+CD57+ T cells in acquired aplastic anemia. TCRdb reprocessed the reads with MiXCR, giving one entry per CDR3 protein. The table has about 250,000 distinct CDR3 sequences, 45% to 50% seen once. Sample: sorted CD4+, CD8+, or CD8+CD57+ T cells (not recorded which) from PBMCs. Source of these receptors: a human donor with aplastic anemia. CDR3s include the opening cysteine and the closing phenylalanine or tryptophan. A D gene is named only where the DNA matches it firmly. Expanded clones get a size class; other rows say once, few or many, or leave the size out.

j_gene: TRBJ1-6; d_gene: TRBD1; v_gene: TRBV12-3/TRBV12-4; abundance: many; CDR3nt: TGTGCCAGCAGTCCAAGACAGGGGGGATGGCATTCACCCCTCCACTTT; CDR3aa: CASSPRQGGWHSPLHF
j_gene: TRBJ1-1; d_gene: NA; v_gene: TRBV4-3; abundance: many; CDR3nt: TGCGCCAGCAGCCAAGAGGGGGAGGGCACTGAAGCTTTCTTT; CDR3aa: CASSQEGEGTEAFF
j_gene: TRBJ2-3; d_gene: NA; v_gene: TRBV19; abundance: NA; CDR3nt: TGTGCCAGTAGCCAGGACCGCACAGATACGCAGTATTTT; CDR3aa: CASSQDRTDTQYF
j_gene: TRBJ2-7; d_gene: NA; v_gene: TRBV19; abundance: NA; CDR3nt: TGTGCCAGTAGTCTCGGCCAGAACCACGAGCAGTACTTC; CDR3aa: CASSLGQNHEQYF
j_gene: TRBJ1-2; d_gene: NA; v_gene: TRBV9; abundance: many; CDR3nt: TGTGCCAGCAGCGTACGGAGAGACGGGGATCTCGGCTACACCTTC; CDR3aa: CASSVRRDGDLGYTF
j_gene: TRBJ2-2; d_gene: TRBD1; v_gene: TRBV20-1; abundance: NA; CDR3nt: TGCAGTGCTTGGACAGGGAACACTGGGGAGCTGTTTTTT; CDR3aa: CSAWTGNTGELFF
j_gene: TRBJ1-6; d_gene: TRBD1; v_gene: TRBV20-1; abundance: many; CDR3nt: TGCAGTGCCCATATAGGACAGGAGAGTTCACCCCTCCACTTT; CDR3aa: CSAHIGQESSPLHF
j_gene: TRBJ1-5; d_gene: NA; v_gene: TRBV28; abundance: few; CDR3nt: TGTGCCAGCACTTTAACGCGGGGGGCCCTCCGGCCCCAGCATTTT; CDR3aa: CASTLTRGALRPQHF
j_gene: TRBJ1-6; d_gene: NA; v_gene: TRBV6-1; abundance: NA; CDR3nt: TGTGCCAGCAGTGAACTAGCGGGTAATTCACCCCTCCACTTT; CDR3aa: CASSELAGNSPLHF
j_gene: TRBJ1-3; d_gene: NA; v_gene: TRBV19; abundance: many; CDR3nt: TGTGCCAGTAGTGACCTCCGGGAGAGGTGGAACACCATATATTTT; CDR3aa: CASSDLRERWNTIYF
j_gene: TRBJ1-2; d_gene: NA; v_gene: TRBV6-2/TRBV6-3; abundance: NA; CDR3nt: TGTGCCAGCAGTTATACAGATCCCTATGGCTACACCTTC; CDR3aa: CASSYTDPYGYTF
j_gene: TRBJ2-6; d_gene: NA; v_gene: TRBV29-1; abundance: NA; CDR3nt: TGCAGCGTTGCTGAATCTGGGGCCAACGTCCTGACTTTC; CDR3aa: CSVAESGANVLTF
j_gene: TRBJ1-6; d_gene: TRBD1; v_gene: TRBV29-1; abundance: many; CDR3nt: TGCAGCGTTCGGGACAGGTTAGTGAATTCACCCCTCCACTTT; CDR3aa: CSVRDRLVNSPLHF
j_gene: TRBJ2-7; d_gene: NA; v_gene: TRBV27; abundance: NA; CDR3nt: TGTGCCAGCAGGGCCAGCGGCCGATACGAGCAGCACTTC; CDR3aa: CASRASGRYEQHF
j_gene: TRBJ1-1; d_gene: NA; v_gene: TRBV14; abundance: NA; CDR3nt: TGTGCCAGCAGCCAAGATCGCAGGGTGGGCACTGAAGCTTTCTTT; CDR3aa: CASSQDRRVGTEAFF
j_gene: TRBJ1-2; d_gene: TRBD1; v_gene: TRBV4-2; abundance: many; CDR3nt: TGTGCCAGCAGCCAGATCACAGGGGTTATCTATGGCTACACCTTC; CDR3aa: CASSQITGVIYGYTF
j_gene: TRBJ1-1; d_gene: NA; v_gene: TRBV7-9; abundance: once; CDR3nt: TGTGCCAGCAGCCCCCCCCCCCCCCCTGAAGCTTTCTTT; CDR3aa: CASSPPPPPEAFF
j_gene: TRBJ2-7; d_gene: NA; v_gene: TRBV20-1; abundance: many; CDR3nt: TGCAGTGCTAGAGATTTCATCGGAAAAACCTACGAGCAGTACTTC; CDR3aa: CSARDFIGKTYEQYF
j_gene: TRBJ2-2; d_gene: NA; v_gene: TRBV9; abundance: NA; CDR3nt: TGTGCCAGCAGCGTAGGGGAGCTGTTTTTT; CDR3aa: CASSVGELFF
j_gene: TRBJ2-1; d_gene: NA; v_gene: TRBV2; abundance: few; CDR3nt: TGTGCCAGCAGTGAAATGGCTAACTCCAACAATGAGCAGTTCTTC; CDR3aa: CASSEMANSNNEQFF
j_gene: TRBJ2-6; d_gene: NA; v_gene: TRBV6-5; abundance: NA; CDR3nt: TGTGCCAGCCGGTTGGCAGGGGCCAACGTCCTGACTTTC; CDR3aa: CASRLAGANVLTF
j_gene: TRBJ1-5; d_gene: NA; v_gene: TRBV9; abundance: once; CDR3nt: TGTGCCAGCAGCGGACGGGGGGCGGGCACAGATACGCAGCATTTT; CDR3aa: CASSGRGAGTDTQHF
j_gene: TRBJ2-7; d_gene: NA; v_gene: TRBV5-6; abundance: many; CDR3nt: TGTGCCAGCAGCTTTATGGGGGTCGAGCAGTACTTC; CDR3aa: CASSFMGVEQYF
j_gene: TRBJ1-6; d_gene: NA; v_gene: TRBV7-8; abundance: many; CDR3nt: TGTGCCAGCAGCTTAGCCAGCTCCTATAATTCACCCCTCCACTTT; CDR3aa: CASSLASSYNSPLHF
j_gene: TRBJ1-4; d_gene: TRBD1; v_gene: TRBV7-3; abundance: many; CDR3nt: TGTGCCAGCAGACATACAGGGGAAGGTGAAAAACTGTTTTTT; CDR3aa: CASRHTGEGEKLFF
j_gene: TRBJ2-7; d_gene: TRBD1; v_gene: TRBV27; abundance: many; CDR3nt: TGTGCCAGCAGCCTTCAGGGGGTGGCCTACGAGCAGTACTTC; CDR3aa: CASSLQGVAYEQYF
j_gene: TRBJ2-3; d_gene: NA; v_gene: TRBV7-6; abundance: many; CDR3nt: TGTGCCAGCAGCCCTCGACTAGAGGATACGCAGTATTTT; CDR3aa: CASSPRLEDTQYF
j_gene: TRBJ1-6; d_gene: NA; v_gene: TRBV25-1; abundance: NA; CDR3nt: TGTGCCAGCCAGCGCCGAAGGGGGAATAATTCACCCCTCCACTTT; CDR3aa: CASQRRRGNNSPLHF
j_gene: TRBJ1-2; d_gene: NA; v_gene: TRBV5-1; abundance: NA; CDR3nt: TGCGCCAGCGGTAGGGACCTCTATGGCTACACCTTT; CDR3aa: CASGRDLYGYTF
j_gene: TRBJ1-5; d_gene: NA; v_gene: TRBV12-3/TRBV12-4; abundance: NA; CDR3nt: TGTGCCAGCAGTGAATCTAACAGGAATCAGCCCCAGCATTTT; CDR3aa: CASSESNRNQPQHF
j_gene: TRBJ1-2; d_gene: TRBD1; v_gene: TRBV4-3; abundance: NA; CDR3nt: TGCGCCAGCAACCCGGGACAGGGGTCCTATGGCTACACCTTC; CDR3aa: CASNPGQGSYGYTF
j_gene: TRBJ2-7; d_gene: NA; v_gene: TRBV27; abundance: few; CDR3nt: TGTGCCAGCAGTCAAACCTTTGACAGGTTATTATCCTACGAGCAGTACTTC; CDR3aa: CASSQTFDRLLSYEQYF
j_gene: TRBJ2-7; d_gene: TRBD1; v_gene: TRBV15; abundance: NA; CDR3nt: TGTGCCACCAGAACCGGGACAGGGGTAGATCAGCAGTACTTC; CDR3aa: CATRTGTGVDQQYF
j_gene: TRBJ2-3; d_gene: TRBD2; v_gene: TRBV29-1; abundance: few; CDR3nt: TGCAGCGCCGCAAACTTAGGGGAGGCGGGAGCTATAGTAATCTCAGATACGCAGTATTTT; CDR3aa: CSAANLGEAGAIVISDTQYF
j_gene: TRBJ1-5; d_gene: NA; v_gene: TRBV6-2/TRBV6-3; abundance: NA; CDR3nt: TGTGCCAGTGAAGGGGGGGTGAGAAATCAGCCCCAGCATTTT; CDR3aa: CASEGGVRNQPQHF
j_gene: TRBJ1-2; d_gene: NA; v_gene: TRBV7-9; abundance: NA; CDR3nt: TGTGCCAGCAGCAAGGGGGAGGGATGGAACTATGGCTACACCTTC; CDR3aa: CASSKGEGWNYGYTF
j_gene: TRBJ2-2; d_gene: NA; v_gene: TRBV20-1; abundance: NA; CDR3nt: TGCAGTGCTAGGGGCGGCGCGAACACCGGGGAGCTGTTTTTT; CDR3aa: CSARGGANTGELFF
j_gene: TRBJ2-7; d_gene: TRBD2; v_gene: TRBV9; abundance: NA; CDR3nt: TGTGCCAGCAGCCTTGCATGCGGGGGTGCACCTCCGTGCTCCTACGAGCAGTACTTC; CDR3aa: CASSLACGGAPPCSYEQYF
j_gene: TRBJ1-3; d_gene: NA; v_gene: TRBV11-2; abundance: NA; CDR3nt: TGTGCCAGCAGCTTAGTAGGGTTATCAGGAAACACCATATATTTT; CDR3aa: CASSLVGLSGNTIYF
j_gene: TRBJ1-1; d_gene: NA; v_gene: TRBV6-4; abundance: NA; CDR3nt: TGTGCCAGCAGTTTGGGGAGGAGAACTGAAGCTTTCTTT; CDR3aa: CASSLGRRTEAFF
j_gene: TRBJ1-1; d_gene: NA; v_gene: TRBV10-2; abundance: few; CDR3nt: TGCGCCAGCAGTGAGTGGGGGAACACTGAAGCTTTCTTT; CDR3aa: CASSEWGNTEAFF
j_gene: TRBJ2-2; d_gene: NA; v_gene: TRBV6-4; abundance: many; CDR3nt: TGTGCCAGCAGTGACTCCGCAGGGGACACCGGGGAGCTGTTTTTT; CDR3aa: CASSDSAGDTGELFF
j_gene: TRBJ2-3; d_gene: TRBD2; v_gene: TRBV28; abundance: NA; CDR3nt: TGTGCCAGCAGTTCGGGGACTAGCGGGAGGTATACAGATACGCAGTATTTT; CDR3aa: CASSSGTSGRYTDTQYF
j_gene: TRBJ2-2; d_gene: TRBD1; v_gene: TRBV19; abundance: NA; CDR3nt: TGTGCCAGTAGTAATCCGGGACAGGGGGCACACGGGGAGCTGTTTTTT; CDR3aa: CASSNPGQGAHGELFF
j_gene: TRBJ2-7; d_gene: NA; v_gene: TRBV29-1; abundance: many; CDR3nt: TGTAAGAGCTACGAGCAGTACTTC; CDR3aa: CKSYEQYF
j_gene: TRBJ1-2; d_gene: TRBD1; v_gene: TRBV6-1; abundance: few; CDR3nt: TGTGCCAGCAGTTACTCGATCGGGACAGCATATGGCTACACCTTC; CDR3aa: CASSYSIGTAYGYTF
j_gene: TRBJ1-2; d_gene: NA; v_gene: TRBV29-1; abundance: NA; CDR3nt: TGCAGCGTTGATACGCTCGGCTACACCTTC; CDR3aa: CSVDTLGYTF
j_gene: TRBJ2-7; d_gene: NA; v_gene: TRBV2; abundance: NA; CDR3nt: TGTGCCAGCAGCTTTTCGCCAGTTTCCAACGAGCAGTACTTC; CDR3aa: CASSFSPVSNEQYF
j_gene: TRBJ1-1; d_gene: NA; v_gene: TRBV10-3; abundance: few; CDR3nt: TGTGCCATCAGTGGCTGGGACGGGATGAACACTGAAGCTTTCTTT; CDR3aa: CAISGWDGMNTEAFF
j_gene: TRBJ1-2; d_gene: NA; v_gene: TRBV15; abundance: NA; CDR3nt: TGTGCCACCACCTACCCGGGGGCTAGCTATGGCTACACCTTC; CDR3aa: CATTYPGASYGYTF
j_gene: TRBJ1-2; d_gene: NA; v_gene: TRBV6-6; abundance: NA; CDR3nt: TGTGCCAGCAGTGTAAACAGGGGCTACACCTTC; CDR3aa: CASSVNRGYTF
j_gene: TRBJ2-1; d_gene: TRBD2; v_gene: TRBV7-3; abundance: many; CDR3nt: TGTGCCAGCAGCTCCCATACTGTGGGAGGGGTGAAATCCTACAATGAGCAGTTCTTC; CDR3aa: CASSSHTVGGVKSYNEQFF
j_gene: TRBJ2-5; d_gene: TRBD1; v_gene: TRBV2; abundance: NA; CDR3nt: TGTGCCAGCAGCAGGACAGGGAAAGAGACCCAGTACTTC; CDR3aa: CASSRTGKETQYF
j_gene: TRBJ1-2; d_gene: TRBD1; v_gene: TRBV7-9; abundance: NA; CDR3nt: TGTGCCAGCAGCGGGGGACAGGAGATCTACACCTTC; CDR3aa: CASSGGQEIYTF
j_gene: TRBJ2-7; d_gene: NA; v_gene: TRBV7-2; abundance: NA; CDR3nt: TGTGCCAGCAGCTTAGTACAGGGCGAAGAACAGTACTTC; CDR3aa: CASSLVQGEEQYF
j_gene: TRBJ1-1; d_gene: TRBD1; v_gene: TRBV27; abundance: many; CDR3nt: TGTGCCAGCAGTTGGAACAGGGGGACCACTGAAGCTTTCTTT; CDR3aa: CASSWNRGTTEAFF
j_gene: TRBJ1-2; d_gene: NA; v_gene: TRBV24-1; abundance: NA; CDR3nt: TGTGCCACCAGTGATTTTACCGTGAGCTATGGCTACACCTTC; CDR3aa: CATSDFTVSYGYTF
j_gene: TRBJ2-7; d_gene: NA; v_gene: TRBV2; abundance: NA; CDR3nt: TGTGCCAGCAGTGAGAGGACATTTCTCGACGAGCAGTACTTC; CDR3aa: CASSERTFLDEQYF
j_gene: TRBJ2-1; d_gene: TRBD2; v_gene: TRBV24-1; abundance: many; CDR3nt: TGTGCCACCGGGACTAGCGGAAACAATGAGCAGTTCTTC; CDR3aa: CATGTSGNNEQFF